This T cell receptor (beta chain) emerged from a study of blood T cells in healthy people across ages. PCR was performed a second time for about 6 to 12 cycles using a sample-barcoded 5' primer and a J-beta primer mix. TCRdb fed the 5' RACE reads into MiXCR, producing one record per CDR3 protein. Counted here are some 1.5 million distinct CDR3 sequences, 28% occurring once; the ten biggest clones make up approximately 7.7%. Worth noting for this clonotype: Its cognate antigen is unknown.

Findings and caveats of the study: Greater diversity and more naive CD4+ cells were seen in long-lived donors than in aged donors.

This TCR came from a woman in her twenties or thirties in good health. Sequenced sample: blood.

The CDR3 DNA reads as TGTGCCAGCAGCGAACCCCCGACAGGTGGTAAAGGCGAGCAGTACTTC. Encoded protein: CASSEPPTGGKGEQYF. V gene TRBV7-9 combines with J gene TRBJ2-7; D might be TRBD1 (6 bases). Germline values: CDR1 SEHNR, CDR2 FQNEAQ (reference sequence). V gave up 5 bases and J gave up 6 bases, with 23 bases separating them. The CDR3 contains 16 residues.